Each of the 30 T cell receptor beta chains below was sequenced from the same sample in a study of graft-versus-host responses after intestinal transplantation. No antigen has been identified for these receptors. The table came from immunoSEQ multiplex PCR; TCRdb's copy has only in-frame clones and leaves some out. This table has about 94,000 clones, roughly nine tenths appearing once. Source: unstimulated CD8+ T cells sorted from spleen or lymph node cells, taken before intestinal transplant. All receptors derive from a human donor who received an intestinal transplant.

V is TRBV7-9 and J is TRBJ2-3; D gene uncertain. Germline V gene lookup returns CDR1 SEHNR and CDR2 FQNEAQ (reference sequence). The CDR3 covers 10 residues. V lost 5 bases, J lost 6 bases, and 3 bases lay in between. CDR3 sequence reads: CASSRDTQYF. The CDR3 coding sequence is TGTGCCAGCAGCCGGGATACGCAGTATTTT.

This rearrangement joins TRBV18 to TRBJ2-1; maybe TRBD2 (6 bases). V gave up 3 bases and J gave up 5 bases, with 23 bases separating them. The CDR3 has 18 residues. CDR1 and CDR2 from the germline V gene are KGHSH and LQKENI. The CDR3 loop is CASSPPVGGPQSHNEQFF. CDR3 nucleotides: TGTGCCAGCTCACCTCCAGTGGGGGGTCCCCAAAGCCACAATGAGCAGTTCTTC. The full variable domain, in which reference TRBV18 and TRBJ2-1 provide the parts outside the CDR3, is NAGVMQNPRHLVRRRGQEARLRCSPMKGHSHVYWYRQLPEEGLKFMVYLQKENIIDESGMPKERFSAEFPKEGPSILRIQQVVRGDSAAYFCASSPPVGGPQSHNEQFFGPGTRLTVL.

In this sample, this clone turned up a few times. The V and J genes are TRBV25-1 and TRBJ1-4, with D possibly being TRBD1 (6 bases). V was shortened by 3 bases and J by 7 bases, with 15 bases between the two germline ends. This CDR3 has 15 amino acids. CDR1 is MGHDK, CDR2 SYGVNS, per germline. In DNA form, the CDR3 reads TGTGCCAGCAGTGAGGGGACAATAGGGGTTGAAAAACTGTTTTTT. Amino acid sequence: CASSEGTIGVEKLFF.

The V call is TRBV2, the J call TRBJ2-7; D is possibly TRBD1 (6 bases). The V end lost 10 bases, the J end lost 0 bases, and 13 bases lay between the germline ends. The V gene's germline CDR1 is SNHLY and CDR2 FYNNEI. This CDR3 contains 13 residues. The CDR3 here is CATSGQNSYEQYF. The CDR3 DNA reads as TGTGCCACCTCAGGACAGAACTCCTACGAGCAGTACTTC.

The chain is built from TRBV30 and TRBJ1-2; the match to TRBD1 covers 7 bases. After removal of 2 bases from V and 2 bases from J, the junction contained 14 bases not matched to a gene. The germline V gene has CDR1 GTSNPN and CDR2 SVGIG (reference sequence). This CDR3 region has 17 residues. The CDR3 coding sequence is TGTGCCTGGAGTTTCGGAAACAGGGGACCCCTCAACTATGGCTACACCTTC. It specifies CAWSFGNRGPLNYGYTF.

V is TRBV5-4 and J is TRBJ2-5; no clear D gene. The CDR3 extends over 11 amino acids. The V gene lost 5 bases and the J gene lost 2 bases, with 4 bases spanning the gap. Looked up from germline, CDR1 is SGHNT and CDR2 is YYREEE (reference sequence). The CDR3 reads CASSLQETQYF. In DNA form, the CDR3 reads TGTGCCAGCAGTCTACAAGAGACCCAGTACTTC.

The genes are TRBV5-1 and TRBJ2-7; tentative D call: TRBD1 (6 bases). The V gene's germline CDR1 is SGHRS and CDR2 YFSETQ. The CDR3 covers 14 residues. V was shortened by 1 base and J by 2 bases, with 10 bases between the two germline ends. CDR3 sequence reads: CASSLWGPTYEQYF. The DNA of the CDR3 is TGCGCCAGCAGCTTGTGGGGGCCCACCTACGAGCAGTACTTC.

The CDR3 nucleotides read TGTGCCAGCAGTGATGACCGGGACAGGGGGCTTAGCACCGGGGAGCTGTTTTTT. The encoded protein is CASSDDRDRGLSTGELFF. The rearrangement links TRBV2 to TRBJ2-2; TRBD1 aligns across 12 bases. Unmatched junction bases numbered 9, after V lost 3 bases and J lost 4 bases. CDR3 length: 18 residues. Per the germline V gene, CDR1 is SNHLY and CDR2 is FYNNEI.

The chain uses TRBV28 and TRBJ1-1, with 9 bases that match TRBD1. Germline V gene sequence: CDR1 MDHEN, CDR2 SYDVKM. With V trimmed by 0 bases and J by 12 bases, 14 bases remained unmatched. The CDR3 spans 16 residues. The DNA of the CDR3 is TGTGCCAGCAGTTTATGGGTCAGAGGGGACAGGGTGGCGACTTTCTTT. This codes for CASSLWVRGDRVATFF.

J is TRBJ2-3 and V is TRBV7-9; tentative D call: TRBD2 (5 bases). Germline assignment: CDR1 SEHNR and CDR2 FQNEAQ (reference sequence). V lost 5 bases and J 2 bases, leaving 14 bases between the germline ends. The CDR3 loop spans 15 amino acids. CDR3 nucleotide sequence: TGTGCCAGCAGCCCCCCCGTCCGGGACACAGATACGCAGTATTTT. Its protein is CASSPPVRDTDTQYF.

The J gene is TRBJ2-7, the V gene TRBV27; the match to TRBD1 covers 8 bases. In germline, CDR1 is MNHEY, CDR2 SMNVEV (reference sequence). J lost 2 bases, V lost 4 bases, and 7 bases had no gene match. The CDR3 contains 15 residues. The CDR3 bases are TGTGCCAGCAGTTGGGGACAGGACACCACCTACGAGCAGTACTTC. Translation gives CASSWGQDTTYEQYF.

This sequence joins TRBV9 and TRBJ2-5, with D perhaps TRBD2 (6 bases). The germline CDR1 and CDR2 sequences are SGDLS and YYNGEE. Trimming cost V 3 bases and J 5 bases, with 14 bases left between them. The CDR3 length is 14 residues. The CDR3 here is CASSASATLETQYF. In nucleotides, the CDR3 is TGTGCCAGCAGCGCTAGCGCTACGCTTGAGACCCAGTACTTC.

This rearrangement joins TRBV7-6 to TRBJ2-2; 8 bases map to TRBD2. Germline-derived CDR1 and CDR2 are SGHVS and FNYEAQ. The CDR3 totals 17 residues. The V segment lost 3 bases and the J segment 0 bases; nucleotides outside the gene matches: 6. CDR3 loop: CASSLRTSPSNTGELFF. CDR3 in DNA: TGTGCCAGCAGCTTGCGGACTAGCCCTTCGAACACCGGGGAGCTGTTTTTT. The full variable domain, completed using reference TRBV7-6 and TRBJ2-2, is GAGVSQSPRYKVTKRGQDVALRCDPISGHVSLYWYRQALGQGPEFLTYFNYEAQQDKSGLPNDRFSAERPEGSISTLTIQRTEQRDSAMYRCASSLRTSPSNTGELFFGEGSRLTVL.

The chain joins TRBV7-9 to TRBJ2-2; tentative D call: TRBD2 (5 bases). The CDR3 runs 16 residues. V lost 5 bases to trimming and J lost 1 base, with 14 bases between them. The germline V gene encodes CDR1 SEHNR and CDR2 FQNEAQ (reference sequence). For the CDR3, the DNA is TGTGCCAGCAGCCCATGGACTGTAAGGAACACCGGGGAGCTGTTTTTT. It codes for CASSPWTVRNTGELFF.

Concerning this clone: The sample holds other DNA sequences that translate to the same CDR3. The J gene is TRBJ2-7, the V gene TRBV27; D remains ambiguous. This CDR3 is 12 amino acids long. The V and J ends lost 3 bases and 2 bases respectively, with 5 bases between them. CDR1 and CDR2 from the germline V gene are MNHEY and SMNVEV (reference sequence). CDR3 coding DNA: TGTGCCAGCAGTTTTGGGCCCTACGAGCAGTACTTC. It encodes CASSFGPYEQYF.

This clone was detected once. The J gene is TRBJ2-7, the V gene TRBV27, with D possibly matching TRBD2 (5 bases). The V and J ends lost 2 bases and 0 bases respectively, with 14 bases between them. The CDR3 sequence is 16 residues long. Germline values: CDR1 MNHEY, CDR2 SMNVEV (reference sequence). CDR3 residues: CASSLGYGESSYEQYF. CDR3 sequence (DNA): TGTGCCAGCAGTTTAGGGTACGGGGAGAGCTCCTACGAGCAGTACTTC.

This clone was seen only a few times. The genes are TRBV2 and TRBJ1-2, with no clear D. The ends were cut back, 6 bases at V and 4 bases at J, with 15 bases in the middle. This CDR3 region has 14 residues. Looked up from germline, CDR1 is SNHLY and CDR2 is FYNNEI. The CDR3 sequence: CASRHTMDFYGYTF. CDR3 in DNA: TGTGCCAGCAGGCATACTATGGACTTCTATGGCTACACCTTC. Supplemented by reference TRBV2 and TRBJ1-2, the full variable domain reads EPEVTQTPSHQVTQMGQEVILRCVPISNHLYFYWYRQILGQKVEFLVSFYNNEISEKSEIFDDQFSVERPDGSNFTLKIRSTKLEDSAMYFCASRHTMDFYGYTFGSGTRLTVV.

The chain joins TRBV6-5 to TRBJ2-1; a possible D gene is TRBD2 (5 bases). Trimming removed 7 bases from V and 6 bases from J, with 19 bases in between. The germline gives CDR1 MNHEY, CDR2 SVGAGI. The CDR3 length is 15 residues. CDR3 DNA: TGTGCCAGCACCCCTTCCCAGGCCGGAGGCAATGAGCAGTTCTTC. Translation: CASTPSQAGGNEQFF.

This sequence joins TRBV5-1 and TRBJ1-2; D not resolved. Trimming left V 2 bases short and J 0 bases short, with 8 bases between. CDR3 length equals 14 residues. CDR1 is SGHRS and CDR2 is YFSETQ in the germline V gene. CDR3 protein: CASSFRGTNYGYTF. The CDR3 bases are TGCGCCAGCAGCTTCCGGGGAACTAACTATGGCTACACCTTC.

This clone has only one observation. V usage is TRBV29-1 and J usage is TRBJ2-1; 11 positions match TRBD1. This CDR3 comprises 16 residues. Losses at the gene ends were 3 bases for V and 1 base for J; bases not matched to a gene: 5. The germline CDR1 and CDR2 sequences are SQVTM and ANQGSEA. The chain's CDR3 is CSVDGGQGASYNEQFF. CDR3 DNA sequence: TGCAGCGTTGACGGAGGACAGGGGGCTTCCTACAATGAGCAGTTCTTC.

The chain recombines TRBV27 with TRBJ2-2; D might be TRBD2 (5 bases). This CDR3 is built from 12 residues. Trimming cost V 4 bases and J 9 bases, with 9 bases left between them. Germline CDR1 and CDR2: MNHEY and SMNVEV (reference sequence). The CDR3 loop reads CASSSEGRELFF. The CDR3 nucleotides are TGTGCCAGCAGTTCTGAGGGTCGGGAGCTGTTTTTT.

V usage is TRBV7-9 and J usage is TRBJ1-3; D is unresolved. V lost 5 bases, J lost 6 bases, and 8 bases lay in between. CDR3 size: 12 residues. The germline V gene encodes CDR1 SEHNR and CDR2 FQNEAQ (reference sequence). The CDR3 DNA reads as TGTGCCAGCAGCCCTGGGCCAAACACCATATATTTT. It is translated as CASSPGPNTIYF.

As regards this clone: At one end, the junction sequence differs from germline, possibly due to a read error. The chain combines TRBV28 with TRBJ2-1; 8 bases align to TRBD2. CDR3 length equals 17 residues. The germline CDR1 and CDR2 sequences are MDHEN and SYDVKM. The CDR3 protein is CASSPPWAGGPYSEQFF. Written as DNA, the CDR3 is TGTGCCAGCAGTCCCCCGTGGGCGGGAGGACCCTACAGTGAGCAGTTCTTC.

The rearrangement links TRBV5-5 to TRBJ2-3; 7 nucleotides agree with TRBD2. There are 12 residues in the CDR3. The germline gives CDR1 SGHKS, CDR2 YYEKEE (reference sequence). The V and J ends lost 4 bases and 8 bases, in that order; junction bases with no gene match: 4. The CDR3 spells CASSPGEGTQYF. The DNA of the CDR3 is TGTGCCAGCAGCCCGGGGGAGGGTACGCAGTATTTT.

This chain's CDR3 is CASSSIANEQYF. CDR3 sequence (DNA): TGTGCCAGCAGTTCAATCGCGAACGAGCAGTACTTC. The rearrangement uses TRBV6-5 and TRBJ2-7; D is unclear. The length of the CDR3 is 12 residues. V was shortened by 4 bases and J by 5 bases, with 9 bases between the two germline ends. CDR1 and CDR2 from the germline V gene are MNHEY and SVGAGI.

A remark on this clone: The same CDR3 can be traced to other DNA sequences in this sample. The chain uses TRBV5-1 and TRBJ2-1; TRBD2 matches 7 bases. CDR1 and CDR2 from the germline V gene are SGHRS and YFSETQ. The J segment lost 7 bases and the V segment lost 4 bases, leaving 2 bases of the junction unmatched. CDR3 size: 12 residues. The CDR3 loop is CASSPGGNEQFF. In DNA form, the CDR3 reads TGCGCCAGCAGCCCGGGGGGAAATGAGCAGTTCTTC.

The chain combines TRBV2 with TRBJ2-4, with a weak D call TRBD2 (5 bases). There are 15 residues in the CDR3. Germline loops: CDR1 SNHLY, CDR2 FYNNEI. V was trimmed by 6 bases and J by 3 bases, leaving 15 bases between them. The CDR3 DNA reads as TGTGCCAGCAGCGGGCGGCCCGGAGGCAAAAACATTCAGTACTTC. This translates into CASSGRPGGKNIQYF.

This rearrangement joins TRBV12-5 to TRBJ1-3, with 8 bases that match TRBD1. The CDR3 is 20 amino acids. From germline, CDR1 is LGHNT and CDR2 FRNRAP. Unmatched junction bases numbered 15, after V lost 0 bases and J lost 2 bases. The CDR3: CASGLVLTGDAFLAGNTIYF. The CDR3, as DNA: TGTGCTAGTGGTTTGGTCCTGACAGGGGACGCCTTCCTCGCTGGAAACACCATATATTTT.

This clone was picked up one time. The rearrangement joins TRBV6-6 to TRBJ1-1, with D unclear. Germline CDR1 and CDR2: MNHNY and SVGAGI (reference sequence). The V gene lost 0 bases and the J gene lost 8 bases, with 10 bases spanning the gap. There are 13 residues in the CDR3. The CDR3 bases are TGTGCCAGCAGTTACTCCTCGGGAGCCGAAGCTTTCTTT. Translated, it gives CASSYSSGAEAFF.

This clone was counted a few times. The rearrangement uses TRBV5-6 and TRBJ1-1; tentative D call: TRBD1 (6 bases). CDR3 length: 14 residues. V was trimmed by 2 bases and J by 1 base, leaving 9 bases between them. The germline CDR1 and CDR2 sequences are SGHDT and YYEEEE. The DNA for the CDR3 is TGTGCCAGCAGCTTCGGGACACAGAACACTGAAGCTTTCTTT. Protein product: CASSFGTQNTEAFF.